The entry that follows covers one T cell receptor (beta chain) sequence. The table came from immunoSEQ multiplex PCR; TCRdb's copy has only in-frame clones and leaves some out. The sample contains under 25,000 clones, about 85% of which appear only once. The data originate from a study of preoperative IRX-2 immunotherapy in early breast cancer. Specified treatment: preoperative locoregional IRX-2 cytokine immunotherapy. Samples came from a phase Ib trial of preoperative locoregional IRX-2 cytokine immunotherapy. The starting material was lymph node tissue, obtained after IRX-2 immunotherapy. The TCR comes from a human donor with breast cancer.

CDR3 amino acids: CASNQMGSSYEQYF. The CDR3 bases are TGTGCCAGCAACCAGATGGGCAGCTCCTACGAGCAGTACTTC. V and J are TRBV6-8 and TRBJ2-7, with D unclear. The CDR3 runs to 14 residues. Germline values: CDR1 MNHGY, CDR2 SAAAGT. V was trimmed by 7 bases and J by 0 bases, leaving 13 bases between them.